The clone carrying this T cell receptor beta chain was detected only once. Its antigen is not known. The data originate from a study of lymphopenia after photon versus proton radiotherapy. Study-wide findings and caveats: Proton therapy kept repertoires fairly stable, unlike photons, which gained effector/memory cells. Post-nadir TCR diversity decline inversely tracked overall survival among those who died. Oligoclonal CD8+ Temra expansion after nadir drove photon patients' diversity drop.

Germline V gives CDR1 LGHNA, CDR2 YNFKEQ. The V end lost 4 bases, the J end lost 4 bases, and 10 bases lay between the germline ends. There are 14 residues in the CDR3. The assay was immunoSEQ multiplex PCR, and TCRdb's table has in-frame clones only and misses some. The profile shows around 160,000 clones, less than 90% of them singletons. The rearrangement uses TRBV4-2 and TRBJ1-4, with D maybe TRBD1 (5 bases). The sequence came from a man in his fifties or sixties with gastric cancer. Here the sequenced sample was peripheral blood, taken from a patient treated with photon-based radiotherapy. The CDR3 spells CASSLRDGNEKLFF. CDR3 nucleotide sequence: TGTGCCAGCAGCCTCCGGGACGGTAATGAAAAACTGTTTTTT.